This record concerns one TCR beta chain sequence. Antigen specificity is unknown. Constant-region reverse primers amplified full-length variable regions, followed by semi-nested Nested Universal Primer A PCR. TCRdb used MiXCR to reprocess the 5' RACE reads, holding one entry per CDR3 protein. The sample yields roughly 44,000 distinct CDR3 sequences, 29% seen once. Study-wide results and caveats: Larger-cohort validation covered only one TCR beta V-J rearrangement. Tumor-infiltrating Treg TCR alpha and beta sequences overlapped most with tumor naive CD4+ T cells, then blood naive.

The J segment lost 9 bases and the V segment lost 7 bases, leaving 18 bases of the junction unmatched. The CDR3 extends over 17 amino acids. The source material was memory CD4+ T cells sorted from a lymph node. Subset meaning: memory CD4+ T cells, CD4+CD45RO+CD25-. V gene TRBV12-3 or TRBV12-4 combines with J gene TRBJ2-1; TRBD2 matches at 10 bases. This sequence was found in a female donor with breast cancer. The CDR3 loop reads CASKLYRTSGRASEQFF. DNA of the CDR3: TGTGCCAGCAAACTATACAGGACAAGCGGGAGGGCGAGTGAGCAGTTCTTC.